What follows are 9 T cell receptor beta chains derived from one specimen sequenced in a study of blood T cell repertoires in COVID-19. Here immunoSEQ multiplex PCR was the method, and the copy in TCRdb shows in-frame clones only, minus some. The sample records fewer than 250,000 clones, around 80% being singletons. Material for sequencing was peripheral blood. These receptors were taken from a man aged 25 to 40 with active or convalescent COVID-19.

This chain uses TRBV28 with TRBJ2-2; D is uncertain. The V gene's germline CDR1 is MDHEN and CDR2 SYDVKM. The CDR3 is 13 amino acids. Trimming left V 6 bases short and J 3 bases short, with 8 bases between. As DNA, the CDR3 is TGTGCCAGCAGCCTCTCCTACACCGGGGAGCTGTTTTTT. Its translation is CASSLSYTGELFF.

A single count supports this clone. The chain combines TRBV6-5 with TRBJ1-5, with D tentatively TRBD1 (6 bases). The V and J ends lost 4 bases and 4 bases respectively, with 11 bases between them. Germline CDR1 reads MNHEY; CDR2 reads SVGAGI. This CDR3 is 14 amino acids long. DNA for the CDR3: TGTGCCAGCAGTTTACGACAGGAAAATCAGCCCCAGCATTTT. This sequence encodes CASSLRQENQPQHF.

The chain links TRBV7-8 to TRBJ2-1; the D gene is possibly TRBD1 (6 bases). Trimming removed 4 bases from V and 4 bases from J, with 14 bases in between. Germline CDR1 reads SGHVS; CDR2 reads FQNEAQ. The CDR3 totals 15 residues. The CDR3 sequence is CASSSPRGMYNEQFF. CDR3 DNA: TGTGCCAGCAGCTCACCCAGGGGAATGTACAATGAGCAGTTCTTC.

The chain recombines TRBV4-2 with TRBJ1-6; 7 nucleotides match TRBD1. Trimming removed 0 bases from V and 9 bases from J; junction bases left unmatched: 8. Germline CDR1 LGHNA, CDR2 YNFKEQ. This CDR3 comprises 16 residues. The CDR3 region is CASSQEPGQEFSPLHF. CDR3 sequence (DNA): TGTGCCAGCAGCCAAGAACCAGGACAGGAGTTTTCACCCCTCCACTTT.

This clone was counted a few times. Here the CDR3 DNA reads TGTGCCAGCAGCCTTTCCCTTCATCAGCCCCAGCATTTT. This translates into CASSLSLHQPQHF. The genes are TRBV4-2 and TRBJ1-5; D gene uncertain. The CDR3 length is 13 residues. Deletions cut 4 bases from V and 5 bases from J, with 9 bases between. The V gene's germline CDR1 is LGHNA and CDR2 YNFKEQ.

The chain links TRBV7-3 to TRBJ1-2; a possible D gene is TRBD1 (5 bases). The CDR3 loop spans 14 amino acids. Germline CDR1 and CDR2: SGHTA and FQGTGA. Trimming removed 5 bases at V and 2 bases at J, with 12 bases between. The CDR3 region is CASSPIGGNYGYTF. As DNA, the CDR3 is TGTGCCAGCAGCCCGATCGGGGGGAACTATGGCTACACCTTC.

This clone was seen just once. The chain combines TRBV6-5 with TRBJ1-1; no firm D call. The germline V gene encodes CDR1 MNHEY and CDR2 SVGAGI. The CDR3 extends over 13 amino acids. The V end lost 8 bases, the J end lost 1 base, and 11 bases lay between the germline ends. CDR3 DNA: TGTGCCAGCGGAGGACTGGGGAACACTGAAGCTTTCTTT. Translation: CASGGLGNTEAFF.

This clone came up a few times. The V gene is TRBV4-1, the J gene TRBJ1-6; D not certain. V dropped 0 bases and J dropped 0 bases, with 3 bases sitting between them. Germline lookup yields CDR1 MGHRA and CDR2 YSYEKL. This CDR3 spans 15 amino acids. CDR3 sequence reads: CASSQDISYNSPLHF. For the CDR3, the DNA is TGCGCCAGCAGCCAAGACATCTCCTATAATTCACCCCTCCACTTT.

This chain uses TRBV7-9 with TRBJ2-3, with D possibly TRBD2 on 5 matching bases. Trimming left V 5 bases short and J 0 bases short, with 12 bases between. This CDR3 contains 15 residues. CDR1 is SEHNR, CDR2 FQNEAQ, per germline (reference sequence). The DNA of the CDR3 is TGTGCCAGCAGCCCGGGAAGGGCGAGCACAGATACGCAGTATTTT. Translating it yields CASSPGRASTDTQYF.